Following are 3 T cell receptor beta chains from one sample sequenced in a study of blood T cell repertoires in COVID-19. Sequencing used immunoSEQ multiplex PCR; TCRdb keeps in-frame clones, though not all of them. The table shows around 320,000 clones, with 75% to 85% occurring only once. Sequenced sample: peripheral blood. These receptors all stem from a human donor in a cohort sampled during active COVID-19.

The CDR3 DNA is TGTGCCACCAGGACGGGGGGACTGGGCAATGAGCAGTTCTTC. This sequence encodes CATRTGGLGNEQFF. The chain carries TRBV24-1 and TRBJ2-1, with 7 bases identical to TRBD2. CDR1 KGHDR and CDR2 SFDVKD come from the germline V gene. Germline trimming cut 7 bases from V and 6 bases from J; bases unmatched to any gene: 8. This CDR3 comprises 14 residues.

The chain joins TRBV5-1 to TRBJ2-1; tentatively, D is TRBD1 (6 bases). The CDR3 sequence is 17 residues long. Germline V gene lookup returns CDR1 SGHRS and CDR2 YFSETQ. V lost 1 base and J lost 5, with 19 bases in between. The CDR3 region is CASSLLAGTLGHNEQFF. The CDR3 DNA sequence: TGCGCCAGCAGCTTGTTAGCCGGGACACTGGGGCACAATGAGCAGTTCTTC.

V and J are TRBV6-5 and TRBJ1-2; 7 positions agree with TRBD1. The CDR3 consists of 14 residues. Germline V lookup: CDR1 MNHEY, CDR2 SVGAGI. The trim removed 8 bases at V and 3 bases at J, leaving 9 bases unmatched. CDR3 sequence: CASVGRGIYYGYTF. CDR3 nucleotides: TGTGCCAGCGTAGGCAGGGGGATTTACTATGGCTACACCTTC.